Listed below are T cell receptor beta chains from one sample, sequenced in a study of shared clonotypes between healthy human individuals. Sequencing used immunoSEQ multiplex PCR; TCRdb keeps in-frame clones, though not all of them. The data hold about 1.5 million clones, with 95% to 99% observed a single time. The material sequenced was naive CD4+ T cells sorted from blood. The receptors come from a man aged 25 to 45 in good health. The CDR3 runs from the conserved cysteine through the conserved F or W. D genes are given only for firm matches. Only part of the rows carry a size: once, few, many, or a class if the clone is expanded.

j_call d_call v_call clone_size cdr3_aa cdr3_nt
TRBJ1-4 NA TRBV20-1 NA CSARDEKLFF TGCAGTGCTAGAGATGAAAAACTGTTTTTT
TRBJ1-2 NA TRBV19 NA CASSINGRANYGYTF TGTGCCAGTAGTATTAACGGGAGAGCTAACTATGGCTACACCTTC
TRBJ2-3 TRBD2 TRBV29-1 NA CSGRLARTDTQYF TGCAGCGGTCGACTAGCGCGCACAGATACGCAGTATTTT
TRBJ1-1 NA TRBV29-1 NA CSVVEGYTEAFF TGCAGCGTTGTTGAGGGGTACACTGAAGCTTTCTTT
TRBJ2-7 NA TRBV4-1 NA CASSQAQGVYYEQYF TGCGCCAGCAGCCAGGCCCAGGGTGTTTACTACGAGCAGTACTTC
TRBJ1-1 NA TRBV7-9 NA CASSSQENTEAFF TGTGCCAGCAGCTCTCAAGAGAACACTGAAGCTTTCTTT
TRBJ1-5 NA TRBV15 once CATSRTGWYANQPQHF TGTGCCACCAGCAGAACAGGGTGGTATGCTAATCAGCCCCAGCATTTT
TRBJ1-2 NA TRBV5-1 NA CASSMRGVDSAYGYTF TGCGCCAGCAGCATGCGTGGGGTCGACAGCGCCTATGGCTACACCTTC
TRBJ2-1 NA TRBV9 NA CASSSGGSREQFF TGTGCCAGCAGCTCTGGGGGGAGCCGGGAGCAGTTCTTC
TRBJ1-3 NA TRBV5-1 NA CASSAAGSGNTIYF TGCGCCAGCAGCGCGGCCGGGTCTGGAAACACCATATATTTT
TRBJ2-4 NA TRBV6-9 NA CANRSRSLAKNIQYF TGTGCCAATCGATCCAGGTCCCTAGCCAAAAACATTCAGTACTTC
TRBJ2-3 NA TRBV7-9 once CASSFGTDTQYF TGTGCCAGCAGCTTCGGCACAGATACGCAGTATTTT
TRBJ2-2 NA TRBV10-3 NA CAISVRGAGLTGELFF TGTGCCATCAGTGTCAGGGGGGCGGGTTTGACCGGGGAGCTGTTTTTT
TRBJ2-1 TRBD2 TRBV5-5 NA CASSSLGPGLGNNEQFF TGTGCCAGCAGCTCATTAGGGCCGGGACTAGGGAACAATGAGCAGTTCTTC
TRBJ2-1 NA TRBV6-1 NA CASSPGQYNEQFF TGTGCCAGCAGCCCCGGACAGTACAATGAGCAGTTCTTC
TRBJ1-1 NA TRBV5-4 NA CASSSPGGTEAFF TGTGCCAGCAGCTCGCCCGGGGGCACTGAAGCTTTCTTT
TRBJ1-4 NA TRBV6-5 NA CASSSGRGGGEKLFF TGTGCCAGCAGTTCCGGGAGGGGAGGAGGCGAAAAACTGTTTTTT
TRBJ2-1 NA TRBV28 NA CASSFDQGAHNEQFF TGTGCCAGCAGTTTCGACCAGGGTGCGCACAATGAGCAGTTCTTC
TRBJ1-4 NA TRBV18 NA CASSPTGRDEKLFF TGTGCCAGCTCACCTACAGGGAGAGATGAAAAACTGTTTTTT
TRBJ2-5 NA TRBV7-7 NA CASSPGLETQYF TGTGCCAGCAGCCCCGGGTTGGAGACCCAGTACTTC
TRBJ2-7 NA TRBV6-6 NA CASSSQGFWQYF TGTGCCAGCAGTTCACAGGGATTTTGGCAGTACTTC
TRBJ2-7 NA TRBV18 NA CASSPPLTDEQYF TGTGCCAGCTCACCACCGTTAACAGACGAGCAGTACTTC
TRBJ2-7 TRBD1 TRBV7-2 NA CASSSSGTVSYEQYF TGTGCCAGCAGCTCATCCGGGACAGTGAGCTACGAGCAGTACTTC
TRBJ1-2 NA TRBV29-1 NA CSVGRDAEPYGYTF TGCAGCGTTGGTAGGGACGCTGAGCCCTATGGCTACACCTTC
TRBJ2-1 TRBD2 TRBV6-5 NA CASSYRGGTYNEQFF TGTGCCAGCAGTTACCGGGGGGGGACCTACAATGAGCAGTTCTTC
TRBJ2-1 TRBD1 TRBV19 NA CASSYRDSNFLYNEQFF TGTGCCAGTAGTTACCGGGACAGCAACTTTCTCTACAATGAGCAGTTCTTC
TRBJ2-1 NA TRBV2 NA CASSNNEQFF TGTGCCAGCAGTAACAATGAGCAGTTCTTC
TRBJ1-4 NA TRBV2 NA CASSEVGPLTGEKLFF TGTGCCAGCAGTGAAGTCGGCCCCCTAACTGGTGAAAAACTGTTTTTT
TRBJ2-7 NA TRBV10-2 once CASRDPSYEQYF TGCGCCAGCAGGGACCCCTCCTACGAGCAGTACTTC
TRBJ2-3 TRBD2 TRBV29-1 NA CSVSGRTTDTQYF TGCAGCGTTAGCGGGAGAACCACAGATACGCAGTATTTT
TRBJ2-3 TRBD2 TRBV5-1 NA CASSPGTSGRASTDTQYF TGCGCCAGCAGCCCCGGGACTAGCGGGAGAGCTAGCACAGATACGCAGTATTTT
TRBJ2-1 TRBD2 TRBV19 NA CASSISPPLGGRASEQFF TGTGCCAGTAGTATATCCCCCCCCCTTGGCGGGAGGGCTTCTGAGCAGTTCTTC
TRBJ2-7 TRBD1 TRBV15 NA CATSRDRGLEQYF TGTGCCACCAGTCGGGACAGGGGGCTTGAGCAGTACTTC